This entry lists 10 T cell receptor beta chains sequenced from one sample in a study of blood T cells in healthy people across ages. It was with a sample-barcoded 5' primer and a J-beta primer mix that a second PCR of roughly 6 to 11 cycles was run. Each CDR3 protein gets one entry after TCRdb re-called the 5' RACE reads with MiXCR. The sample lists approximately 690,000 distinct CDR3 sequences, roughly 58% occurring once. Sequencing was carried out using blood. These receptors were taken from a man in his fifties or sixties in good health.

There are a few counts of this clonotype. V gene TRBV13 combines with J gene TRBJ2-7; TRBD1 aligns across 7 bases. V was pared by 4 bases and J by 2 bases, with 8 bases of the junction left unmatched. The germline CDR1 and CDR2 sequences are PRHDT and FYEKMQ (reference sequence). The CDR3 extends over 15 amino acids. The CDR3 protein is CASSSRRGNAYEQYF. DNA for the CDR3: TGTGCCAGCAGCTCTCGCAGGGGGAACGCCTACGAGCAGTACTTC.

The table lists this clonotype with many counts. The chain employs TRBV27 and TRBJ2-7; 7 nucleotides agree with TRBD1. The germline gives CDR1 MNHEY, CDR2 SMNVEV (reference sequence). The CDR3 length is 14 residues. The V segment lost 6 bases and the J segment 2 bases; nucleotides outside the gene matches: 7. The CDR3 sequence is CASSLRQGAYEQYF. The CDR3 DNA reads as TGTGCCAGCAGCCTCCGACAGGGCGCCTACGAGCAGTACTTC.

V usage is TRBV6-5 and J usage is TRBJ2-6, with D perhaps assigned TRBD1 or TRBD2 (6 bases each). This CDR3 is built from 18 residues. V lost 0 bases and J 0 bases, leaving 12 bases between the germline ends. Looked up from germline, CDR1 is MNHEY and CDR2 is SVGAGI. The CDR3 loop reads CASSYSPGALSGANVLTF. The CDR3 region has the DNA TGTGCCAGCAGTTACTCTCCGGGGGCCCTCTCTGGGGCCAACGTCCTGACTTTC.

The rearrangement uses TRBV2 and TRBJ1-1, with D possibly TRBD1 on 6 matching bases. The germline gives CDR1 SNHLY, CDR2 FYNNEI. V dropped 8 bases and J dropped 0 bases, with 13 bases sitting between them. CDR3 length equals 14 residues. DNA of the CDR3: TGTGCCAGCGACTTTCAGGGGATGAACACTGAAGCTTTCTTT. Translating gives CASDFQGMNTEAFF.

The chain links TRBV11-2 to TRBJ2-1; D is undetermined. V gave up 9 bases and J gave up 8 bases, with 17 bases separating them. The CDR3 runs to 13 residues. Germline loops: CDR1 SGHAT, CDR2 FQNNGV. CDR3 residues: CASLISGEDEQFF. The CDR3 nucleotides read TGTGCCAGTCTTATATCAGGTGAGGATGAGCAGTTCTTC.

The chain is built from TRBV25-1 and TRBJ2-5; D is perhaps TRBD1 (5 bases). The CDR3 sequence is 14 residues long. V dropped 4 bases and J dropped 1 base, with 10 bases sitting between them. CDR1 is MGHDK, CDR2 SYGVNS, per germline. CDR3 in DNA: TGTGCCAGCAGTGCCCAGGGTTCCCAAGAGACCCAGTACTTC. As protein: CASSAQGSQETQYF.

The chain has TRBV2 and TRBJ1-2; D is uncertain. Trimming removed 1 base at V and 7 bases at J, with 4 bases between. Germline CDR1 is SNHLY and CDR2 is FYNNEI. The CDR3 contains 11 residues. CDR3 sequence reads: CASSEEVGYTF. In nucleotides, the CDR3 is TGTGCCAGCAGTGAAGAAGTTGGCTACACCTTC.

This chain uses TRBV6-4 with TRBJ2-3; 8 bases align to TRBD2. V lost 2 bases and J lost 1; bases outside the gene matches: 11. The CDR3 is 18 residues long. Germline V gene data show CDR1 as MRHNA and CDR2 as SNTAGT. Written as DNA, the CDR3 is TGTGCCAGCAGTGACCCCGGCCTAATAGCGGGGCGCACAGATACGCAGTATTTT. The encoded protein is CASSDPGLIAGRTDTQYF.

CDR3 nucleotide sequence: TGTGCCAGCGGTCTGAGGGGGGCAACTAATGAAAAACTGTTTTTT. Residues: CASGLRGATNEKLFF. The J gene is TRBJ1-4, the V gene TRBV12-3 or TRBV12-4; D perhaps matches TRBD1 (6 bases). The CDR3 totals 15 residues. V lost 8 bases and J 0 bases, leaving 13 bases between the germline ends.

The V gene is TRBV29-1, the J gene TRBJ2-5; no clear D gene. The V gene's germline CDR1 is SQVTM and CDR2 ANQGSEA. This CDR3 is 14 amino acids long. The V gene lost 3 bases and the J gene lost 7 bases, with 18 bases spanning the gap. CDR3 residues: CSVEAVRLLGTQYF. The CDR3, as DNA: TGCAGCGTTGAGGCGGTCCGGCTATTGGGGACCCAGTACTTC.